This passage covers 10 T cell receptor beta chains from one sample sequenced in a study of T cells in localized non-small cell lung cancer. The table came from immunoSEQ multiplex PCR; TCRdb's copy has only in-frame clones and leaves some out. The sample has 43,000 or so clones; roughly nine tenths are singletons. This specimen consisted of PBMCs, obtained before any cancer treatment. These receptors were collected from a woman aged 35-75 years with stage II lung adenocarcinoma.

The chain uses TRBV28 and TRBJ1-2; the D gene is possibly TRBD1 (5 bases). The CDR3 sequence is 13 residues long. Looked up from germline, CDR1 is MDHEN and CDR2 is SYDVKM. Trimming stripped 5 bases from V and 3 bases from J, with 10 bases between. Here the CDR3 DNA reads TGTGCCAGCAGTCTACAGGAAGACTATGGCTACACCTTC. Translated: CASSLQEDYGYTF.

CDR3 bases: TGCGCCAGCAGTTGGGGTGGAGACACTGAAGCTTTCTTT. It yields the protein CASSWGGDTEAFF. This rearrangement joins TRBV5-1 to TRBJ1-1, with D unresolved. CDR1 and CDR2 from the germline V gene are SGHRS and YFSETQ. The V end lost 5 bases, the J end lost 3 bases, and 11 bases lay between the germline ends. The CDR3 is made up of 13 amino acids.

The V and J genes are TRBV7-6 and TRBJ2-7, with 11 bases lining up with TRBD2. Unmatched junction bases numbered 11, after V lost 3 bases and J lost 4 bases. Germline CDR1 is SGHVS and CDR2 is FNYEAQ. CDR3 length: 17 amino acids. CDR3 coding DNA: TGTGCCAGCAGCTTCGGACTAGCGGGTTCCGGGGGGTACGAGCAGTACTTC. Protein product: CASSFGLAGSGGYEQYF.

The rearrangement uses TRBV27 and TRBJ2-7; D is uncertain. This CDR3 contains 14 residues. In germline, CDR1 is MNHEY, CDR2 SMNVEV (reference sequence). Trimming shortened V by 4 bases and J by 3 bases, and 13 bases separated the two germline ends. The CDR3 region is CASSSYPKDYEQYF. The CDR3 DNA reads as TGTGCCAGCAGTTCCTACCCAAAAGACTACGAGCAGTACTTC.

This chain connects TRBV9 to TRBJ2-6, with 7 positions matching TRBD2. This CDR3 comprises 16 residues. The ends lost 4 bases at V and 9 bases at J; junction bases unmatched: 13. CDR1 is SGDLS and CDR2 is YYNGEE in the germline V gene. CDR3 loop: CASSPRGREEGNVLTF. CDR3 DNA: TGTGCCAGCAGCCCCCGGGGGAGGGAGGAAGGCAACGTCCTGACTTTC.

The chain employs TRBV5-8 and TRBJ1-1, with unresolved D. CDR3 length equals 16 residues. The germline CDR1 and CDR2 sequences are SGHTS and YDEGEE. Trimming removed 0 bases from V and 1 base from J, with 13 bases in between. CDR3 in amino acids: CASSLGITQRNTEAFF. The CDR3 DNA reads as TGTGCCAGCAGCTTGGGGATTACGCAGCGGAACACTGAAGCTTTCTTT.

This sequence joins TRBV9 and TRBJ2-7, with 7 bases fitting TRBD2. The CDR3 length is 13 residues. V lost 4 bases and J lost 3; bases outside the gene matches: 4. Per germline, CDR1 SGDLS and CDR2 YYNGEE. The chain's CDR3 is CASSPSGNYEQYF. CDR3 bases: TGTGCCAGCAGCCCGAGCGGGAACTACGAGCAGTACTTC.

The gene calls are TRBV6-1 and TRBJ2-7, with D possibly matching TRBD1 (5 bases). Germline V gene data show CDR1 as MNHNS and CDR2 as SASEGT. The CDR3 sequence is 16 residues long. V was pared by 0 bases and J by 3 bases, with 15 bases between. The CDR3 region is CASSEASWGSDYEQYF. CDR3 nucleotide sequence: TGTGCCAGCAGTGAAGCGAGTTGGGGCAGTGACTACGAGCAGTACTTC.

The chain employs TRBV5-5 and TRBJ2-4; TRBD2 matches 7 bases. V lost 0 bases and J lost 5; bases outside the gene matches: 11. Germline V gene data show CDR1 as SGHKS and CDR2 as YYEKEE (reference sequence). The CDR3 loop spans 17 amino acids. The CDR3 is CASSLAVTGGSENIQYF. CDR3 nucleotides: TGTGCCAGCAGCTTGGCCGTCACGGGGGGAAGCGAAAACATTCAGTACTTC.

The chain recombines TRBV2 with TRBJ2-1; D could derive from TRBD1 or TRBD2 (5 bases each). This CDR3 comprises 11 residues. Germline CDR1 reads SNHLY; CDR2 reads FYNNEI. The V and J ends lost 4 bases and 16 bases respectively, with 14 bases between them. The CDR3 region is CASSVSERGFF. DNA for the CDR3: TGTGCCAGCAGTGTCTCGGAGAGGGGTTTCTTC.